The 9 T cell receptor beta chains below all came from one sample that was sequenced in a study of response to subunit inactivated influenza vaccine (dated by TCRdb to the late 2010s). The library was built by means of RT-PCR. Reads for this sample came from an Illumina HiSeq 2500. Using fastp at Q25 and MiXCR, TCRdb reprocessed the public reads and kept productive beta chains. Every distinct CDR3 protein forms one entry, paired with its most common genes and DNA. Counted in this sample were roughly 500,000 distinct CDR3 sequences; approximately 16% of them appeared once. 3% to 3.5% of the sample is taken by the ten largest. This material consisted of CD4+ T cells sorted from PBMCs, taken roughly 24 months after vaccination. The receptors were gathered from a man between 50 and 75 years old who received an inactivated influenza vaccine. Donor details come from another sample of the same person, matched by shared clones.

The CDR3 DNA is TGTGCCAGCAGCTCTAGCGGGGGAAACACCGGGGAGCTGTTTTTT. Its translation is CASSSSGGNTGELFF. The chain recombines TRBV12-3 or TRBV12-4 with TRBJ2-2, with 10 nucleotides matching TRBD2. V lost 6 bases to trimming and J lost 2 bases; unmatched junction nucleotides: 3. This CDR3 has 15 residues.

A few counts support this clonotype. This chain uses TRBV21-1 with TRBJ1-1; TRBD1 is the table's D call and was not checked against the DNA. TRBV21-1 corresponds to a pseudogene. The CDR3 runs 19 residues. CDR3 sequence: CASSKFPPGQGAGNTEAFF. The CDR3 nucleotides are TGTGCCAGCAGCAAGTTTCCCCCGGGACAGGGGGCCGGGAACACTGAAGCTTTCTTT.

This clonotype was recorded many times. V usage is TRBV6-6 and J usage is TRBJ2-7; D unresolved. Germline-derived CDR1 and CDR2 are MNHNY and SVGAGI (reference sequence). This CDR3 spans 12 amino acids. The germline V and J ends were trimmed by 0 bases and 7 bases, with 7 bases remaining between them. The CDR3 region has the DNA TGTGCCAGCAGTTACTCACCTTGGGAGCAGTACTTC. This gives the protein CASSYSPWEQYF.

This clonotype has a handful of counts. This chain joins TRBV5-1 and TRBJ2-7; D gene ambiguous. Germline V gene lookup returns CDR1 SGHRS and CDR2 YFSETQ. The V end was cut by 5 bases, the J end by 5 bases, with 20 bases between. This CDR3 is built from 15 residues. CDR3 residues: CASSLTEWLSHEQYF. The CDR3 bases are TGCGCCAGCAGTTTGACGGAGTGGTTATCACACGAGCAGTACTTC. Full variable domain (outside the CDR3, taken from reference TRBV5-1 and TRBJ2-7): KAGVTQTPRYLIKTRGQQVTLSCSPISGHRSVSWYQQTPGQGLQFLFEYFSETQRNKGNFPGRFSGRQFSNSRSEMNVSTLELGDSALYLCASSLTEWLSHEQYFGPGTRLTVT.

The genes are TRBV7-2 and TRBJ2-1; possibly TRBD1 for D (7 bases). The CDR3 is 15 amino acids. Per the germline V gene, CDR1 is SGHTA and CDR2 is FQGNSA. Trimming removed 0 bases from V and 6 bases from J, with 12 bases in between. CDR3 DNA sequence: TGTGCCAGCAGCTTAGCGACAGGGAGGTCCAATGAGCAGTTCTTC. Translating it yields CASSLATGRSNEQFF.

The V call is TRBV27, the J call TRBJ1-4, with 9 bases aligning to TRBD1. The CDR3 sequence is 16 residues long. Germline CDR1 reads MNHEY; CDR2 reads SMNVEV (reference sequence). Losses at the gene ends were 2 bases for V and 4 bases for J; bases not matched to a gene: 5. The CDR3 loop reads CASSLGRGQGNEKLFF. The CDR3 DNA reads TGTGCCAGCAGTTTAGGTCGGGGACAGGGTAATGAAAAACTGTTTTTT.

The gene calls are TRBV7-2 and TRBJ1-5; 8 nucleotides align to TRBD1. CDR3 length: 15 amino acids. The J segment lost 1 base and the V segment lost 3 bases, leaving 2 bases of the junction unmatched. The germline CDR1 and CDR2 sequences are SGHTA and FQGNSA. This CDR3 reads CASSFRGLSNQPQHF. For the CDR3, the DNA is TGTGCCAGCAGCTTCAGGGGGCTGAGCAATCAGCCCCAGCATTTT.

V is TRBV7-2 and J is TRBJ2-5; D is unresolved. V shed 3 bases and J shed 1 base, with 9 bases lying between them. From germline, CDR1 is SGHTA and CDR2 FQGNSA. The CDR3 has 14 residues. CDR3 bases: TGTGCCAGCAGCTTTATCTTGGGCCAAGAGACCCAGTACTTC. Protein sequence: CASSFILGQETQYF.

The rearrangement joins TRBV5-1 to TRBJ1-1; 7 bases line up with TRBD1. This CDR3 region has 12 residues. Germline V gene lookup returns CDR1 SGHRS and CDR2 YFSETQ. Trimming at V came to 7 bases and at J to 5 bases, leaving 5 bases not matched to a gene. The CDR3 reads CASRGQPTEAFF. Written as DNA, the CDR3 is TGCGCCAGCCGGGGACAGCCGACTGAAGCTTTCTTT.